The 23 T cell receptor beta chains reported below all come from one sample, sequenced in a study of CD8 T cells in ankylosing spondylitis. Each CDR3 protein is one row after TCRdb ran MiXCR on the 5' RACE reads. Of about 480,000 distinct CDR3 sequences listed, over 15% are singletons. General study points: A TCR beta motif made of under 10 highly homologous variants seemed typical of ankylosing spondylitis blood.

These receptors lack a known antigen. The sequenced material came from blood, either unsorted or a sorted T cell fraction (not recorded which). Receptors were obtained from a male donor with ankylosing spondylitis.

In its sample, this clonotype was seen many times. V is TRBV12-3 or TRBV12-4 and J is TRBJ2-7, with D perhaps being TRBD1 or TRBD2 (7 bases each). There are 15 residues in the CDR3. With 5 bases removed from V and 0 bases from J, the gap between germline ends came to 14 bases. CDR3 DNA: TGTGCCAGCAGTCCCCAGGGGGGGGGCTCCTACGAGCAGTACTTC. This codes for CASSPQGGGSYEQYF.

V gene TRBV6-1 combines with J gene TRBJ2-3; D possibly corresponds to TRBD2 (5 bases). This CDR3 contains 13 residues. V was shortened by 6 bases and J by 8 bases, with 15 bases between the two germline ends. Germline CDR1 MNHNS, CDR2 SASEGT. The CDR3 sequence: CASSRTPGGTQYF. As DNA, the CDR3 is TGTGCCAGCAGCCGAACACCCGGAGGTACGCAGTATTTT.

In its sample, this clonotype was seen many times. This chain uses TRBV5-5 with TRBJ1-6; TRBD1 agrees at 9 bases. The CDR3 runs to 16 residues. From germline, CDR1 is SGHKS and CDR2 YYEKEE (reference sequence). J lost 7 bases, V lost 4 bases, and 9 bases had no gene match. The CDR3 nucleotides are TGTGCCAGCAGCCCCCGGCAGGACAGGGGAAATTCACCCCTCCACTTT. Translated: CASSPRQDRGNSPLHF.

In its sample, this clonotype was seen many times. This chain connects TRBV7-9 to TRBJ2-1; 10 bases align to TRBD2. V lost 5 bases and J lost 2; bases outside the gene matches: 3. This CDR3 is 15 amino acids long. The germline gives CDR1 SEHNR, CDR2 FQNEAQ (reference sequence). The CDR3 is CASSLSGRTYNEQFF. As DNA, the CDR3 is TGTGCCAGCAGCCTTAGCGGGAGGACCTACAATGAGCAGTTCTTC.

This clonotype was counted a few times. This chain links TRBV5-1 with TRBJ2-1; the D call may be TRBD1 or TRBD2 (6 bases each). Trimming took 0 bases from V and 5 from J, leaving 9 bases between them. CDR3 size: 14 residues. Germline-derived CDR1 and CDR2 are SGHRS and YFSETQ. CDR3 DNA sequence: TGCGCCAGCAGCTTGGAAGGGGGGAACAATGAGCAGTTCTTC. Its protein is CASSLEGGNNEQFF.

This chain uses TRBV12-3 or TRBV12-4 with TRBJ2-1; unclear D gene. The CDR3 is 13 amino acids. V was trimmed by 4 bases and J by 8 bases, leaving 12 bases between them. The CDR3 nucleotides read TGTGCCAGCAGTTCCGTTCAACGCGATGAGCAGTTCTTC. Its translation is CASSSVQRDEQFF.

The V call is TRBV27, the J call TRBJ1-1; tentative D call: TRBD1 (6 bases). From germline, CDR1 is MNHEY and CDR2 SMNVEV (reference sequence). The V and J ends lost 5 bases and 9 bases respectively, with 16 bases between them. This CDR3 contains 13 residues. This chain's CDR3 is CASSAPGTIQAFF. In nucleotides, the CDR3 is TGTGCCAGCAGTGCTCCCGGGACAATTCAAGCTTTCTTT.

This clonotype was seen many times. This sequence joins TRBV11-2 and TRBJ2-7; D gene uncertain. From germline, CDR1 is SGHAT and CDR2 FQNNGV. The germline V and J ends were trimmed by 5 bases and 1 base, with 12 bases remaining between them. This CDR3 has 14 amino acids. CDR3 sequence: CASSSQLGSYEQYF. CDR3 nucleotide sequence: TGTGCCAGCAGCAGTCAGTTGGGGTCCTACGAGCAGTACTTC.

This clonotype was detected a few times. The chain carries TRBV21-1 and TRBJ2-5; the table names TRBD2, a call not compared with the DNA. TRBV21-1 is marked as a pseudogene. The CDR3 has 16 residues. The DNA for the CDR3 is TGTGCCAGCAGCAACCTAGCGGGGGGACCCTGCACGACCCAGTACTTC. As protein: CASSNLAGGPCTTQYF.

The CDR3 DNA reads TGTGCCAGCAGACGACAGGGGGATTCCTACGAGCAGTACTTC. Amino acids: CASRRQGDSYEQYF. This chain uses TRBV2 with TRBJ2-7, with 9 nucleotides matching TRBD1. The trim removed 6 bases at V and 1 base at J, leaving 4 bases unmatched. Germline V gene lookup returns CDR1 SNHLY and CDR2 FYNNEI. The CDR3 is 14 residues long.

This clonotype was recorded many times. The V call is TRBV12-3 or TRBV12-4, the J call TRBJ1-2, with D unresolved. The CDR3 is 16 residues long. The ends were cut back, 6 bases at V and 2 bases at J, with 19 bases in the middle. CDR3 DNA: TGTGCCAGCAGCCGTCTGTCGGGCCCATCGAACTATGGCTACACCTTC. As protein: CASSRLSGPSNYGYTF.

V usage is TRBV12-3 or TRBV12-4 and J usage is TRBJ2-7, with TRBD2 identical over 10 bases. The CDR3 has 16 residues. Trimming cost V 11 bases and J 5 bases; bases outside gene matches: 18. This chain's CDR3 is CAGNRLYQREGNEQYF. CDR3 coding DNA: TGTGCCGGCAACCGTTTATACCAGCGGGAGGGTAACGAGCAGTACTTC.

The chain links TRBV4-2 to TRBJ2-5; a possible D gene is TRBD1 (6 bases). V was pared by 4 bases and J by 2 bases, with 17 bases between. The CDR3 is 16 residues long. The germline CDR1 and CDR2 sequences are LGHNA and YNFKEQ. The CDR3 loop reads CASSPRRGQGQETQYF. The CDR3, as DNA: TGTGCCAGCAGCCCCCGAAGGGGTCAGGGGCAAGAGACCCAGTACTTC.

In this sample, this clonotype turned up a few times. The chain couples TRBV12-3 or TRBV12-4 to TRBJ1-2, with 7 bases fitting TRBD1. Germline trimming cut 6 bases from V and 8 bases from J; bases unmatched to any gene: 18. There are 16 residues in the CDR3. The CDR3 nucleotides read TGTGCCAGCAGACGAATAAGGGACAGAGGGGAAGAAGGCTACACCTTC. As protein: CASRRIRDRGEEGYTF.

This chain joins TRBV11-2 and TRBJ2-3, with TRBD2 matching 7 bases. The CDR3 loop spans 15 amino acids. CDR1 and CDR2 from the germline V gene are SGHAT and FQNNGV. After removal of 1 base from V and 6 bases from J, the junction contained 7 bases not matched to a gene. CDR3 nucleotide sequence: TGTGCCAGCAGCTTAGCCCGCGGGGGAGCGGATACGCAGTATTTT. Its translation is CASSLARGGADTQYF.

This clonotype came up many times. This sequence joins TRBV5-1 and TRBJ2-3; D gene ambiguous. This CDR3 is 14 amino acids long. V was trimmed by 0 bases and J by 0 bases, leaving 5 bases between them. Germline V lookup: CDR1 SGHRS, CDR2 YFSETQ. The CDR3 region is CASSLVYSTDTQYF. The CDR3 nucleotides read TGCGCCAGCAGCTTGGTTTACAGCACAGATACGCAGTATTTT.

The table lists this clonotype with a few counts. The chain combines TRBV4-2 with TRBJ2-2; D ambiguous. The V and J ends lost 0 bases and 6 bases respectively, with 26 bases between them. The CDR3 totals 20 residues. Germline CDR1 is LGHNA and CDR2 is YNFKEQ. This CDR3 reads CASSQDLTTGAVTGAGELFF. In nucleotides, the CDR3 is TGTGCCAGCAGCCAAGACTTGACCACGGGTGCAGTAACTGGCGCCGGGGAGCTGTTTTTT.

V gene TRBV28 combines with J gene TRBJ2-3, with 14 positions matching TRBD2. J lost 1 base, V lost 4 bases, and 4 bases had no gene match. This CDR3 comprises 17 residues. CDR1 and CDR2 (germline): MDHEN, SYDVKM. CDR3 nucleotides: TGTGCCAGCAGTTCTCCGGGACTAGCGGGGGGCACAGATACGCAGTATTTT. Amino acid sequence: CASSSPGLAGGTDTQYF.

This clonotype has only a few counts. The genes are TRBV9 and TRBJ1-2; D is ambiguous. Germline V gene data show CDR1 as SGDLS and CDR2 as YYNGEE. This CDR3 spans 12 amino acids. V lost 2 bases to trimming and J lost 8 bases, with 10 bases between them. The CDR3 sequence is CASSVWRGGYTF. DNA of the CDR3: TGTGCCAGCAGCGTTTGGCGCGGGGGCTACACCTTC.

This clonotype was counted a few times. The rearrangement uses TRBV5-1 and TRBJ2-2; D not certain. The length of the CDR3 is 15 residues. V was clipped by 0 bases and J by 4 bases, with 10 bases between them. Germline V gene lookup returns CDR1 SGHRS and CDR2 YFSETQ. The CDR3 spells CASSLVVSPTGELFF. The CDR3 nucleotides are TGCGCCAGCAGCTTGGTGGTCAGCCCCACCGGGGAGCTGTTTTTT.

This chain uses TRBV30 with TRBJ1-6; 7 nucleotides line up with TRBD1. This CDR3 has 11 residues. Germline-derived CDR1 and CDR2 are GTSNPN and SVGIG (reference sequence). V lost 3 bases and J lost 14; bases outside the gene matches: 4. The CDR3, as DNA: TGTGCCTGGAGCGACAGGGCGACCCTCCACTTT. Translation gives CAWSDRATLHF.

This clonotype was counted a few times. This chain uses TRBV30 with TRBJ2-3, with D possibly being TRBD1 or TRBD2 (5 bases each). CDR1 and CDR2 from the germline V gene are GTSNPN and SVGIG (reference sequence). There are 18 residues in the CDR3. The V and J ends lost 4 bases and 0 bases respectively, with 23 bases between them. Written as DNA, the CDR3 is TGTGCCTGGACACGGATCGGGGTTCACAGGAGTAGCACAGATACGCAGTATTTT. Protein: CAWTRIGVHRSSTDTQYF.

J is TRBJ2-1 and V is TRBV6-1; perhaps TRBD2 as D (5 bases). The CDR3 has 14 residues. CDR1 is MNHNS, CDR2 SASEGT, per germline. The V and J ends lost 7 bases and 4 bases respectively, with 14 bases between them. The CDR3: CASTTRSGYNEQFF. For the CDR3, the DNA is TGTGCCAGCACAACGAGGAGCGGTTACAATGAGCAGTTCTTC.